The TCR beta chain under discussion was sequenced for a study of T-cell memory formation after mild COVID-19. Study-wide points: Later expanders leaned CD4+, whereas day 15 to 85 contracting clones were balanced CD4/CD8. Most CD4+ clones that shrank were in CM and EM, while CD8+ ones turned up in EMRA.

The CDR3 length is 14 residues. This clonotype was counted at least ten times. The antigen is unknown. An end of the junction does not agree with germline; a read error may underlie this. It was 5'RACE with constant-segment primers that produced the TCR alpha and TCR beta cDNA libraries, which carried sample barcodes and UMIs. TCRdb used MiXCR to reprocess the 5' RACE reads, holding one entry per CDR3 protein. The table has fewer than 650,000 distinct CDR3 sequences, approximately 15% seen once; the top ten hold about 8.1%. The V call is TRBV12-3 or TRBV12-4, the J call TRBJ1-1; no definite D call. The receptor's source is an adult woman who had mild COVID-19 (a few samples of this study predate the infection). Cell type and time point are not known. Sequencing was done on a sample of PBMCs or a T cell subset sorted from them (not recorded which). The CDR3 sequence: CASSLAGPNTEAFF. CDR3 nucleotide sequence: TGTGCCAGCAGCTTAGCAGGTCCGAACACTGAAGCTTTCTTT.